The 21 T cell receptor beta chains listed next were all sequenced from one sample in a study of cytomegalovirus exposure and HLA in healthy donors. The PCR had 60 Vbeta and 13 Jbeta primers. Here immunoSEQ multiplex PCR was the method, and the copy in TCRdb shows in-frame clones only, minus some. The sample includes 200,000 to 250,000 clones, just over 75% of them seen just once. The sample comprised PBMCs. The receptors stem from a young man in good health and CMV-seronegative.

The chain combines TRBV5-8 with TRBJ2-3; 8 bases align to TRBD2. Germline trimming cut 0 bases from V and 0 bases from J; bases unmatched to any gene: 3. The germline CDR1 and CDR2 sequences are SGHTS and YDEGEE. The CDR3 extends over 16 amino acids. Here the CDR3 reads CASSLASSGSTDTQYF. The CDR3 bases are TGTGCCAGCAGCTTGGCCTCTAGCGGGAGCACAGATACGCAGTATTTT.

Here the CDR3 reads CASSLGLAGEDEQYF. The CDR3 region has the DNA TGTGCCAGCAGCTTAGGACTAGCGGGAGAGGACGAGCAGTACTTC. V and J are TRBV7-3 and TRBJ2-7, with 13 bases identical to TRBD2. In germline, CDR1 is SGHTA, CDR2 FQGTGA. The CDR3 contains 15 residues. V trimming: 2 bases; J trimming: 5 bases; junction bases outside the gene matches: 3.

The V call is TRBV5-4, the J call TRBJ1-2; 8 bases fit TRBD1. The V gene end was trimmed by 4 bases and the J gene end by 2 bases; junction bases not matched to a gene: 7. This CDR3 region has 15 residues. Germline assignment: CDR1 SGHNT and CDR2 YYREEE (reference sequence). The CDR3 sequence: CASSRKQGGNYGYTF. The CDR3 DNA is TGTGCCAGCAGCCGCAAACAGGGGGGGAACTATGGCTACACCTTC.

V is TRBV7-3 and J is TRBJ1-1, with a tentative D call TRBD1 (5 bases). V was pared by 5 bases and J by 1 base, with 14 bases between. Germline lookup yields CDR1 SGHTA and CDR2 FQGTGA. The CDR3 contains 15 residues. The CDR3 DNA sequence: TGTGCCAGCAGCCTACAGGACGGTCGGAACACTGAAGCTTTCTTT. Encoded protein: CASSLQDGRNTEAFF. Filled out from reference TRBV7-3 and TRBJ1-1, the complete variable domain reads GAGVSQTPSNKVTEKGKYVELRCDPISGHTALYWYRQSLGQGPEFLIYFQGTGAADDSGLPNDRFFAVRPEGSVSTLKIQRTERGDSAVYLCASSLQDGRNTEAFFGQGTRLTVV.

The V call is TRBV6-1, the J call TRBJ2-1; D gene ambiguous. The length of the CDR3 is 13 residues. Germline CDR1 is MNHNS and CDR2 is SASEGT. The V end was cut by 6 bases, the J end by 0 bases, with 6 bases between. DNA for the CDR3: TGTGCCAGCAGGGTCTACTCCTACAATGAGCAGTTCTTC. This sequence encodes CASRVYSYNEQFF.

The V call is TRBV10-3, the J call TRBJ2-5; 9 nucleotides line up with TRBD1. The assigned J gene may be wrong: the sequence end matches TRBJ2-7 better. Germline CDR1 and CDR2: ENHRY and SYGVKD. This CDR3 is 14 amino acids long. CDR3 bases: TGTGCCATCAGTCCCGGGACAGGGAACTACGAGCAGTACTTC. It is translated as CAISPGTGNYEQYF.

The count of this clone is one. The J gene is TRBJ2-7, the V gene TRBV9; 9 bases line up with TRBD1. Germline CDR1 is SGDLS and CDR2 is YYNGEE. There are 14 residues in the CDR3. The ends lost 0 bases at V and 6 bases at J; junction bases unmatched: 4. CDR3 nucleotides: TGTGCCAGCAGCGTAGAGGACAGGGGCATCGAGCAGTACTTC. This encodes CASSVEDRGIEQYF.

There are a few counts of this clone. The chain couples TRBV27 to TRBJ2-5, with 7 bases matching TRBD1. This CDR3 region has 13 residues. V was pared by 6 bases and J by 2 bases, with 3 bases of the junction left unmatched. CDR1 and CDR2 from the germline V gene are MNHEY and SMNVEV (reference sequence). CDR3 residues: CASRGTAQETQYF. The DNA of the CDR3 is TGTGCCAGCAGAGGGACAGCACAAGAGACCCAGTACTTC.

V and J are TRBV10-1 and TRBJ2-7; 11 bases fit TRBD2. The CDR3 totals 16 residues. Unmatched junction bases numbered 5, after V lost 1 base and J lost 3 bases. Germline V gene lookup returns CDR1 WNHNN and CDR2 SYGVQD (reference sequence). The CDR3 sequence is CASSEFLAGGLYEQYF. As DNA, the CDR3 is TGCGCCAGCAGTGAGTTCCTAGCGGGAGGCCTCTACGAGCAGTACTTC.

The V gene is TRBV29-1, the J gene TRBJ1-2, with D perhaps matching TRBD1 (6 bases). V lost 6 bases to trimming and J lost 2 bases, with 19 bases between them. Germline V gene lookup returns CDR1 SQVTM and CDR2 ANQGSEA. The CDR3 is 15 amino acids. The chain's CDR3 is CSVARQGHSNYGYTF. In DNA form, the CDR3 reads TGCAGCGTCGCCAGGCAGGGACACTCCAACTATGGCTACACCTTC.

The chain has TRBV27 and TRBJ2-3, with TRBD2 matching over 7 bases. V shed 5 bases and J 5 bases; nucleotides not matched to a gene: 10. Germline CDR1 and CDR2: MNHEY and SMNVEV (reference sequence). The CDR3 consists of 15 residues. The CDR3 bases are TGTGCCAGCAGTCGGGCGGGAGTGGTGGTAGATACGCAGTATTTT. Amino acid sequence: CASSRAGVVVDTQYF.

This sequence joins TRBV5-1 and TRBJ2-7; 7 bases agree with TRBD2. The CDR3 is 14 amino acids. V lost 1 base and J lost 5; bases outside the gene matches: 6. Germline V CDR1 and CDR2: SGHRS, YFSETQ. The DNA of the CDR3 is TGCGCCAGCAGCTTGAACGCGGGAGCGAACGAGCAGTACTTC. It codes for CASSLNAGANEQYF.

The chain carries TRBV2 and TRBJ1-5; D ambiguous. V lost 4 bases to trimming and J lost 9 bases, with 13 bases between them. Germline lookup yields CDR1 SNHLY and CDR2 FYNNEI. CDR3 length equals 13 residues. This CDR3 reads CASSVDETGPQHF. The CDR3 DNA reads as TGTGCCAGCAGTGTAGATGAAACGGGGCCCCAGCATTTT.

In its sample, this clone was seen a few times. The chain joins TRBV29-1 to TRBJ2-3, with D possibly TRBD1 on 6 matching bases. The germline gives CDR1 SQVTM, CDR2 ANQGSEA. There are 16 residues in the CDR3. The V end was cut by 5 bases, the J end by 3 bases, with 21 bases between. CDR3 nucleotides: TGCAGCGTTATAAGTTTGGCAGGGGAAGGGACAGATACGCAGTATTTT. It yields the protein CSVISLAGEGTDTQYF.

The chain links TRBV5-1 to TRBJ2-1, with 13 bases that match TRBD2. This CDR3 is built from 15 residues. Germline V gene data show CDR1 as SGHRS and CDR2 as YFSETQ. The V and J ends lost 7 bases and 9 bases, in that order; junction bases with no gene match: 10. CDR3 region: CASHGLAGALGEQFF. The CDR3 nucleotides are TGCGCCAGCCACGGACTAGCGGGAGCCTTAGGTGAGCAGTTCTTC.

The V gene is TRBV19, the J gene TRBJ2-2; D is uncertain. Germline CDR1 is LNHDA and CDR2 is SQIVND (reference sequence). The CDR3 has 16 amino acids. V was trimmed by 3 bases and J by 4 bases, leaving 15 bases between them. The CDR3 sequence: CASSISLVRGTGELFF. DNA for the CDR3: TGTGCCAGTAGTATTTCTCTCGTCAGAGGCACCGGGGAGCTGTTTTTT.

The V call is TRBV5-1, the J call TRBJ2-1, with no clear D. Germline V lookup: CDR1 SGHRS, CDR2 YFSETQ. This CDR3 spans 11 amino acids. V was trimmed by 4 bases and J by 10 bases, leaving 9 bases between them. The CDR3 loop reads CASSTRSEQFF. The CDR3 coding sequence is TGCGCCAGCAGCACGAGGTCCGAGCAGTTCTTC.

There are a few counts of this clone. The chain has TRBV12-5 and TRBJ1-1; 8 nucleotides agree with TRBD1. V was clipped by 5 bases and J by 1 base; unmatched bases: 6. Germline CDR1 LGHNT, CDR2 FRNRAP. This CDR3 is 15 amino acids long. The CDR3 DNA reads as TGTGCTAGTGGTCCCCAGGGGGCGCAGAACACTGAAGCTTTCTTT. Translated: CASGPQGAQNTEAFF.

CDR3 protein: CASSLVAGGYEQYF. In nucleotides, the CDR3 is TGTGCCAGCAGCTTGGTGGCGGGGGGCTACGAGCAGTACTTC. The gene calls are TRBV5-5 and TRBJ2-7; 8 bases match TRBD2. CDR3 length: 14 amino acids. Germline-derived CDR1 and CDR2 are SGHKS and YYEKEE (reference sequence). Trimming removed 0 bases from V and 3 bases from J; junction bases left unmatched: 2. The variable domain in full, completed from reference TRBV5-5 and TRBJ2-7, reads DAGVTQSPTHLIKTRGQQVTLRCSPISGHKSVSWYQQVLGQGPQFIFQYYEKEERGRGNFPDRFSARQFPNYSSELNVNALLLGDSALYLCASSLVAGGYEQYFGPGTRLTVT.

The chain joins TRBV7-9 to TRBJ1-2; 7 bases are a match to TRBD1. J was trimmed by 3 bases and V by 5 bases; bases with no gene match: 9. CDR1 and CDR2 (germline): SEHNR, FQNEAQ (reference sequence). This CDR3 spans 15 amino acids. The CDR3 coding sequence is TGTGCCAGCAGCCACCGGGACAGAGTGGACTATGGCTACACCTTC. Encoded protein: CASSHRDRVDYGYTF.

V usage is TRBV5-1 and J usage is TRBJ1-5; no reliable D call. Trimming left V 0 bases short and J 4 bases short, with 11 bases between. CDR1 is SGHRS, CDR2 YFSETQ, per germline. This CDR3 spans 15 amino acids. This CDR3 is CASSLEGGQNQPQHF. The DNA of the CDR3 is TGCGCCAGCAGCTTGGAAGGAGGTCAGAATCAGCCCCAGCATTTT.